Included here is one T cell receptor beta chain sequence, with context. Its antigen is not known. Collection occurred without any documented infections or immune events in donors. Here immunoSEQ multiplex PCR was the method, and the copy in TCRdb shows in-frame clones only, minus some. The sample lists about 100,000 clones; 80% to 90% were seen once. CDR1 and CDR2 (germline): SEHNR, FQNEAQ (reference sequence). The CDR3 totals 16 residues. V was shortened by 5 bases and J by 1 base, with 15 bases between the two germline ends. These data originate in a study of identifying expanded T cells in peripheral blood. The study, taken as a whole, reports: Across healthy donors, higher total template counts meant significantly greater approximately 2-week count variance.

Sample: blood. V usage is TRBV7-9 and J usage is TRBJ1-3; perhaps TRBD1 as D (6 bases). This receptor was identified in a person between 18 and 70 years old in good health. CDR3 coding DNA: TGTGCCAGCAGCCTCGGGACATCCCTTTCTGGAAACACCATATATTTT. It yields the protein CASSLGTSLSGNTIYF.